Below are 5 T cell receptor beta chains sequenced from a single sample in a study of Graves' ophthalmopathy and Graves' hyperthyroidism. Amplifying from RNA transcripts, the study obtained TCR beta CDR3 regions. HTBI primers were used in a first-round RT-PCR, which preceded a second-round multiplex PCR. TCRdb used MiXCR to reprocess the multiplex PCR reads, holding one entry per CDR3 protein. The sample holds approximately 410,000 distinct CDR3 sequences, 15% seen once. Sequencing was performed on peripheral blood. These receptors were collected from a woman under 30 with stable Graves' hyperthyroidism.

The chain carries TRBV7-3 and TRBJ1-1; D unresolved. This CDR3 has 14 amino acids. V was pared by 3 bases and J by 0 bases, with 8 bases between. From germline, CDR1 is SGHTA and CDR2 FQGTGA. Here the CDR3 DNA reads TGTGCCAGCAGCTTTTACGGAGTGAACACTGAAGCTTTCTTT. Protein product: CASSFYGVNTEAFF.

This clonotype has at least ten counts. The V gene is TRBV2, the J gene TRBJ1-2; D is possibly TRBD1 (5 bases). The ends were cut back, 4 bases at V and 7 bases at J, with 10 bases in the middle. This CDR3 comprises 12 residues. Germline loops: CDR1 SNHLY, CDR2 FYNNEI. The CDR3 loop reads CASSGGSTGYTF. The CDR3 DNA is TGTGCCAGCAGTGGGGGCAGTACTGGCTACACCTTC.

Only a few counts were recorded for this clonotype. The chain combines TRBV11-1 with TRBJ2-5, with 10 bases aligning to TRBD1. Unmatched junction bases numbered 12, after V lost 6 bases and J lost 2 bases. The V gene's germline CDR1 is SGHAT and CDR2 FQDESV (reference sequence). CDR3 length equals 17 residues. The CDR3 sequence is CASSSRWDRGFQETQYF. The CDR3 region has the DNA TGTGCCAGCAGTTCACGGTGGGACAGGGGTTTTCAAGAGACCCAGTACTTC. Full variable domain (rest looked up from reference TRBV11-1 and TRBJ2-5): EAEVAQSPRYKITEKSQAVAFWCDPISGHATLYWYRQILGQGPELLVQFQDESVVDDSQLPKDRFSAERLKGVDSTLKIQPAELGDSAMYLCASSSRWDRGFQETQYFGPGTRLLVL.

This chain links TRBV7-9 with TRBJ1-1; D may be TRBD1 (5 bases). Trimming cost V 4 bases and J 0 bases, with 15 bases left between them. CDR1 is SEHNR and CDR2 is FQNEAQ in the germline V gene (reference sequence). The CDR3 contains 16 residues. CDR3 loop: CASSSYRPVMNTEAFF. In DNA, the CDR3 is TGTGCCAGCAGCTCTTACAGGCCAGTTATGAACACTGAAGCTTTCTTT.

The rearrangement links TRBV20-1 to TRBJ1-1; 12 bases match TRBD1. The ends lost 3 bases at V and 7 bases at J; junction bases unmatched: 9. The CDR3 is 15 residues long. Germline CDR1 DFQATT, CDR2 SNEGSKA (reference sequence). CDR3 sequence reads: CSARGQGAYGGEAFF. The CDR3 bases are TGCAGTGCTAGGGGACAGGGGGCGTACGGTGGTGAAGCTTTCTTT.